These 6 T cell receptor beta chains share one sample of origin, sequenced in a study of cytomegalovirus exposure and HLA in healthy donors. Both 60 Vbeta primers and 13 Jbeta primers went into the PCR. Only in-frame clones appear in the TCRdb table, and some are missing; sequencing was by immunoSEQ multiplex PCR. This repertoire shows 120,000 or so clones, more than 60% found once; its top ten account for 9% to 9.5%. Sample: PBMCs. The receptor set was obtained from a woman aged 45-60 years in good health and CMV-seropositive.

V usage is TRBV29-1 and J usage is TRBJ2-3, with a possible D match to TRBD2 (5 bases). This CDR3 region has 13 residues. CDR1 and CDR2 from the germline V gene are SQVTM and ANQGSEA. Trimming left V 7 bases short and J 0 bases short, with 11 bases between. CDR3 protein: CSARGESTDTQYF. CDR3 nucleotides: TGCAGCGCCCGGGGAGAGAGCACAGATACGCAGTATTTT.

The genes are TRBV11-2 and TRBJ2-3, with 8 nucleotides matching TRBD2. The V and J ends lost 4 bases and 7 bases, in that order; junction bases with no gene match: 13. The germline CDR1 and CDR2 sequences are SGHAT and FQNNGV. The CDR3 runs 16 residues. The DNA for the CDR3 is TGTGCCAGCAGCTCCACCCACGGGGGGGCAGGACATACGCAGTATTTT. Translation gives CASSSTHGGAGHTQYF.

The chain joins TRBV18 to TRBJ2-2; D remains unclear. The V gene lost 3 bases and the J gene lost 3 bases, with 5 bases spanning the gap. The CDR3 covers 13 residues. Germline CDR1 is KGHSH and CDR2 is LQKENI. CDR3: CASSPSYTGELFF. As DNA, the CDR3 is TGTGCCAGCTCACCTTCCTACACCGGGGAGCTGTTTTTT. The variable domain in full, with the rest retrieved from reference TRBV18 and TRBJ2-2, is NAGVMQNPRHLVRRRGQEARLRCSPMKGHSHVYWYRQLPEEGLKFMVYLQKENIIDESGMPKERFSAEFPKEGPSILRIQQVVRGDSAAYFCASSPSYTGELFFGEGSRLTVL.

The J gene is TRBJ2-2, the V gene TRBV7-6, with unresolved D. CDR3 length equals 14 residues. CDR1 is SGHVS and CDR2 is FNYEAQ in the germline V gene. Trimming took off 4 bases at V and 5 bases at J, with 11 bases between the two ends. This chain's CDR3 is CASSSLVVTGELFF. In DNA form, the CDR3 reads TGTGCCAGCAGCTCTTTGGTAGTTACCGGGGAGCTGTTTTTT.

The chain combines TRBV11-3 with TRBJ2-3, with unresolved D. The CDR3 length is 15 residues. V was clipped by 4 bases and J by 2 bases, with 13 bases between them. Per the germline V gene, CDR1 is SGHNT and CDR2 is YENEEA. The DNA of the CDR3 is TGTGCCAGCAGCTCCTCCTCGAGCTACACAGATACGCAGTATTTT. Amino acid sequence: CASSSSSSYTDTQYF.

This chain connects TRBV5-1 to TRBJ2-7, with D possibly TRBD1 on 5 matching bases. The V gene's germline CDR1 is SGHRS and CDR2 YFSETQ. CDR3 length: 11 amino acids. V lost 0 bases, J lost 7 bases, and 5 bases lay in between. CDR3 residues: CASSLDREQYF. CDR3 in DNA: TGCGCCAGCAGCTTGGACAGGGAGCAGTACTTC.